Below, 23 T cell receptor beta chains from the same sample are listed, as sequenced in a study of blood T cells in healthy people across ages. A second PCR of roughly 7 to 11 cycles used a sample-barcoded 5' primer and a J-beta primer mix. TCRdb ran MiXCR on the 5' RACE reads and lists one entry per CDR3 protein. The sample has about 780,000 distinct CDR3 sequences, approximately 67% seen once. Sequenced input: blood. The receptors shown here come from a man aged 30 to 39 in good health.

V usage is TRBV12-3 or TRBV12-4 and J usage is TRBJ2-7; perhaps D is TRBD1 or TRBD2 (6 bases each). V lost 6 bases and J lost 4, with 19 bases in between. This CDR3 is 15 amino acids long. The chain's CDR3 is CASREGGQVRYEQYF. CDR3 in DNA: TGTGCCAGCAGAGAAGGGGGGCAGGTTCGATACGAGCAGTACTTC.

In this sample, this clonotype turned up many times. The gene calls are TRBV7-2 and TRBJ2-3; the match to TRBD2 covers 13 bases. Germline assignment: CDR1 SGHTA and CDR2 FQGNSA. The junction had 9 bases not matched to a gene; V was cut back by 0 bases and J by 9 bases. This CDR3 contains 17 residues. DNA of the CDR3: TGTGCCAGCAGCTTAGCCCCCCCCACTAGCGGGGGGGCAACGCAGTATTTT. Amino acid sequence: CASSLAPPTSGGATQYF.

The chain couples TRBV29-1 to TRBJ2-2, with 8 bases aligning to TRBD1. J lost 7 bases, V lost 6 bases, and 7 bases had no gene match. Germline CDR1 reads SQVTM; CDR2 reads ANQGSEA. This CDR3 is built from 13 residues. The DNA for the CDR3 is TGCAGCGTGCGGACAGGGTTGAGCGGGGAGCTGTTTTTT. Protein sequence: CSVRTGLSGELFF.

The chain joins TRBV7-2 to TRBJ1-2; 8 bases agree with TRBD1. This CDR3 is 15 amino acids long. After removal of 5 bases from V and 4 bases from J, the junction contained 9 bases not matched to a gene. Germline CDR1 is SGHTA and CDR2 is FQGNSA. The CDR3 spells CASSPQGEKTYGYTF. The DNA of the CDR3 is TGTGCCAGCAGCCCACAGGGGGAGAAGACCTATGGCTACACCTTC.

The chain is built from TRBV11-2 and TRBJ2-4; tentative D call: TRBD2 (5 bases). The end of the DNA fits TRBJ2-5 better, so the J call may be wrong. CDR1 and CDR2 (germline): SGHAT, FQNNGV. This CDR3 contains 14 residues. CDR3 sequence (DNA): TGTGCCAGCAGCTTAGAGTCGGGGTGGGAGACCCAGTACTTC. This gives the protein CASSLESGWETQYF.

The chain employs TRBV7-2 and TRBJ2-3, with a tentative D call TRBD2 (6 bases). V was shortened by 5 bases and J by 0 bases, with 18 bases between the two germline ends. This CDR3 is 17 amino acids long. CDR1 and CDR2 from the germline V gene are SGHTA and FQGNSA. The CDR3 DNA reads TGTGCCAGCAGCAAGATCCTTCCGGGGACTAGCACAGATACGCAGTATTTT. Its translation is CASSKILPGTSTDTQYF.

The chain combines TRBV12-3 or TRBV12-4 with TRBJ2-1, with 9 bases matching TRBD1. Germline trimming cut 5 bases from V and 7 bases from J; bases unmatched to any gene: 12. CDR3 length equals 16 residues. The DNA of the CDR3 is TGTGCCAGCAGTAGAACCGGGACAGGGCGTGGGAATGAGCAGTTCTTC. Translated: CASSRTGTGRGNEQFF.

V gene TRBV20-1 combines with J gene TRBJ2-3; D possibly uses TRBD1 or TRBD2 (5 bases each). Between the trimmed V and J ends, which lost 3 bases and 6 bases, there was a span of 10 bases. CDR1 is DFQATT, CDR2 SNEGSKA, per germline (reference sequence). This CDR3 is 12 amino acids long. The CDR3: CSARSGQDTQYF. The CDR3 nucleotides are TGCAGTGCTAGGTCGGGGCAGGATACGCAGTATTTT.

The table lists this clonotype with a few counts. The V call is TRBV7-3, the J call TRBJ2-4, with D possibly called TRBD1 or TRBD2 (6 bases each). The last part of the DNA fits TRBJ2-5 better; the J call may be wrong. The V gene's germline CDR1 is SGHTA and CDR2 FQGTGA. CDR3 length equals 15 residues. This CDR3 is CASSLGLGGRETQYF. The CDR3 region has the DNA TGTGCCAGCAGCTTAGGGCTTGGGGGGCGAGAGACCCAGTACTTC.

J is TRBJ1-1 and V is TRBV12-3 or TRBV12-4; unclear D gene. Trimming cost V 3 bases and J 4 bases, with 12 bases left between them. CDR3 length: 14 amino acids. The CDR3 is CASSFAAESTEAFF. Here the CDR3 DNA reads TGTGCCAGCAGTTTCGCGGCGGAGAGCACTGAAGCTTTCTTT.

The table lists this clonotype with a few counts. The gene calls are TRBV4-2 and TRBJ2-2; weak D call: TRBD2 (6 bases). Germline CDR1 LGHNA, CDR2 YNFKEQ. Trimming cost V 5 bases and J 1 base, with 17 bases left between them. The CDR3 contains 17 residues. CDR3 sequence reads: CASSSPHGGGNTGELFF. CDR3 coding DNA: TGTGCCAGCAGCTCTCCCCACGGGGGAGGGAACACCGGGGAGCTGTTTTTT.

V and J are TRBV20-1 and TRBJ2-1; the D gene is possibly TRBD1 (5 bases). The CDR3 totals 15 residues. From germline, CDR1 is DFQATT and CDR2 SNEGSKA (reference sequence). V gave up 5 bases and J gave up 5 bases, with 19 bases separating them. CDR3 bases: TGCAGTGCTTCGATAGGGGCTAGGTCCCACAATGAGCAGTTCTTC. This translates into CSASIGARSHNEQFF.

This clonotype appeared a few times. The rearrangement joins TRBV5-1 to TRBJ1-2; no clear D gene. The germline CDR1 and CDR2 sequences are SGHRS and YFSETQ. Trimming removed 0 bases from V and 8 bases from J, with 11 bases in between. This CDR3 is built from 13 residues. In DNA form, the CDR3 reads TGCGCCAGCAGCTTGGACATAGGAGGCGGCTACACCTTC. Encoded protein: CASSLDIGGGYTF.

This clonotype was seen a few times. The chain links TRBV12-3 or TRBV12-4 to TRBJ2-2; a weak D match, TRBD1 (6 bases). Deletions cut 0 bases from V and 4 bases from J, with 9 bases between. The CDR3 consists of 15 residues. CDR3 in DNA: TGTGCCAGCAGTTTAGCACAGGGCCTCACCGGGGAGCTGTTTTTT. Residues: CASSLAQGLTGELFF.

V and J are TRBV7-2 and TRBJ1-4; D is perhaps TRBD1 (6 bases). V shed 1 base and J shed 8 bases, with 14 bases lying between them. The CDR3 covers 15 residues. CDR1 SGHTA and CDR2 FQGNSA come from the germline V gene. The CDR3 coding sequence is TGTGCCAGCAGCTTAGAGCGGGGGGCGCGAGAAAAACTGTTTTTT. Protein sequence: CASSLERGAREKLFF. The full variable domain, with the rest looked up from reference TRBV7-2 and TRBJ1-4, is GAGVSQSPSNKVTEKGKDVELRCDPISGHTALYWYRQSLGQGLEFLIYFQGNSAPDKSGLPSDRFSAERTGGSVSTLTIQRTQQEDSAVYLCASSLERGAREKLFFGSGTQLSVL.

The rearrangement joins TRBV4-3 to TRBJ1-5; unclear D gene. Looked up from germline, CDR1 is LGHNA and CDR2 is YSLEER. Trimming took 0 bases from V and 9 from J, leaving 0 bases between them. This CDR3 comprises 10 residues. The CDR3 protein is CASSQEPQHF. CDR3 bases: TGCGCCAGCAGCCAAGAGCCCCAGCATTTT.

For this clonotype: Germline and junction disagree at one end, which may indicate a read error. The rearrangement uses TRBV4-3 and TRBJ2-3, with 8 bases lining up with TRBD2. Germline-derived CDR1 and CDR2 are LGHNA and YSLEER. This CDR3 contains 17 residues. The CDR3 protein is CAGSQVVTSEGTDTQYF. For the CDR3, the DNA is TGCGCCGGCAGCCAAGTCGTGACTAGCGAGGGGACAGATACGCAGTATTTT.

The chain joins TRBV20-1 to TRBJ2-3; D is ambiguous. The CDR3 is made up of 12 amino acids. In germline, CDR1 is DFQATT, CDR2 SNEGSKA (reference sequence). V lost 6 bases and J 4 bases, leaving 11 bases between the germline ends. CDR3 in amino acids: CSASPPSDTQYF. CDR3 nucleotides: TGCAGTGCCTCTCCCCCTTCAGATACGCAGTATTTT.

The rearrangement uses TRBV28 and TRBJ2-3; 8 bases are shared with TRBD1. Germline CDR1 MDHEN, CDR2 SYDVKM. The CDR3 is 16 amino acids. V gave up 5 bases and J gave up 0 bases; unmatched junction bases: 7. For the CDR3, the DNA is TGTGCCAGCAGTCCCCCCGGACAGGGAAGCACAGATACGCAGTATTTT. This gives the protein CASSPPGQGSTDTQYF.

The gene calls are TRBV10-3 and TRBJ1-2, with TRBD1 matching 8 bases. V lost 4 bases to trimming and J lost 4 bases; unmatched junction nucleotides: 5. Per germline, CDR1 ENHRY and CDR2 SYGVKD. This CDR3 is built from 14 residues. The CDR3: CAISADRDSYGYTF. The CDR3 nucleotides read TGTGCCATCAGTGCGGACAGGGACAGCTATGGCTACACCTTC.

This chain joins TRBV5-1 and TRBJ1-6, with a weak D call TRBD1 (6 bases). This CDR3 is built from 13 residues. The ends were cut back, 3 bases at V and 8 bases at J, with 9 bases in the middle. Per the germline V gene, CDR1 is SGHRS and CDR2 is YFSETQ. CDR3 coding DNA: TGCGCCAGCAGCTCAAGGACAGATTCACCCCTCCACTTT. Translating gives CASSSRTDSPLHF. Looking up the rest from reference TRBV5-1 and TRBJ1-6 gives the full variable domain: KAGVTQTPRYLIKTRGQQVTLSCSPISGHRSVSWYQQTPGQGLQFLFEYFSETQRNKGNFPGRFSGRQFSNSRSEMNVSTLELGDSALYLCASSSRTDSPLHFGNGTRLTVT.

The chain couples TRBV4-1 to TRBJ2-1, with 10 bases identical to TRBD2. CDR1 is MGHRA and CDR2 is YSYEKL in the germline V gene. Trimming at V came to 5 bases and at J to 8 bases, leaving 9 bases not matched to a gene. CDR3 length: 15 amino acids. The chain's CDR3 is CASSELAGTSDEQFF. CDR3 nucleotides: TGCGCCAGCAGCGAACTAGCGGGGACTTCGGATGAGCAGTTCTTC.

This clonotype was seen only a few times. V is TRBV7-3 and J is TRBJ2-1; D unresolved. This CDR3 comprises 16 residues. The V end lost 2 bases, the J end lost 8 bases, and 19 bases lay between the germline ends. Per the germline V gene, CDR1 is SGHTA and CDR2 is FQGTGA. The CDR3 reads CASSLVSGPPSDEQFF. The CDR3 DNA sequence: TGTGCCAGCAGCTTAGTTTCCGGGCCACCTTCCGATGAGCAGTTCTTC.